This paragraph covers one TCR beta chain sequence. Its antigen remains unknown. Pooled together were second doses at about 4 or about 12 weeks. Only in-frame clones appear in the TCRdb table, and some are missing; sequencing was by immunoSEQ multiplex PCR. The top ten clones hold under 2% of a sample with some 140,000 clones, 91% of them seen once. This CDR3 is built from 14 residues. V lost 0 bases, J lost 3 bases, and 9 bases lay in between. CDR1 is SGDLS and CDR2 is YYNGEE in the germline V gene. This entry comes from a study of T cell responses to AZD1222 COVID-19 vaccine. Broader study findings: Baseline seropositivity occurred in only a handful of AZD1222 recipients. Across spike, vaccine-associated CD4 TCRs were found, dominant at 160-218 and 743-854.

The TCR sequence derives from an adult who received the AZD1222 COVID-19 vaccine. The chain recombines TRBV9 with TRBJ1-1, with D maybe TRBD1 (5 bases). The sample here was peripheral blood, taken 28 days after the second AZD1222 dose. The CDR3 loop reads CASSVGGSDTEAFF. The CDR3 nucleotides read TGTGCCAGCAGCGTAGGGGGCAGTGACACTGAAGCTTTCTTT.